This T cell receptor beta chain stems from a study of identical twins (dated by TCRdb to the mid-2010s). About the study as a whole: To test whether fetal clonotypes persist, this study deep-sequenced TCR alpha and beta repertoires from monozygotic twins, from unrelated adults of various ages, and from cord blood. To rule out contamination, replicate twin experiments were performed at different times with different library preparation protocols. What the authors observed across the whole study: Fewer insertions were carried by abundant cord blood beta clonotypes, a similar but weaker trend appeared in young adult naive repertoires, and no such trend appeared in memory repertoires. Invariant T cells such as MAIT and iNKT could partly confound zero-insertion analyses, although diverse VJ usage argued against such confounding for most clonotypes. Excess twin sharing in beta out-of-frame sequences was weaker because fewer shared sequences lowered the signal-to-noise ratio. Compared with coincidental sharing between unrelated individuals, out-of-frame TCR alpha sequences shared between twins showed an excess of sequences with low generation probability. Because the same donors could not be followed over many years, the conclusions relied on cross-sectional statistical analysis. Recombination models systematically underestimated out-of-frame TCR alpha sharing in monozygotic twins but agreed with sharing between unrelated individuals.

All donors were healthy Caucasians. Three pairs of female monozygotic twins, all aged about 18 to 30 years, made up the twin cohort. Peripheral blood mononuclear cells were the source from which RNA for the TCR libraries was isolated. CDR1 MNHEY and CDR2 SVGAGI were looked up in the germline V gene. The CDR3 contains 17 residues, cysteine and phenylalanine counted. Left in the record is the CDR3 DNA by itself, 51 bases read in frame from the first base. Clipping removes 0 bases from V and 5 bases from J, with 12 as the unmatched junction base count. The receptor library was made with 5' RACE. This sample was sequenced with an Illumina HiSeq 2000. A universal primer binding site was introduced by template switching, and a unique molecular identifier was present in the final cDNA, enabling accurate counting of TCR cDNA molecules. First-strand cDNA for TCR alpha and beta chains was synthesized from specific primers in the conserved constant-segment region. To control for contamination, every cDNA library carried two barcodes: a SMART-Mk sample barcode plus Illumina barcodes. TruSeq adapter sequences, together with Illumina sample barcodes, were added in two successive PCR steps. Sequencing of the TCR alpha and beta cDNA libraries was done on the Illumina HiSeq platform using custom primers. From the authors' description of their analysis: MiGEC processed the raw reads to extract unique molecular identifiers, while MiXCR was used to determine the CDR3 positions. Recombination models were inferred per individual with the repgenHMM and IGoR tools using an EM algorithm. The analysis of shared clonotypes was done with the tcR package in R, with sharing normalized by the product of cloneset sizes. To study raw recombination without the effects of thymic and clonal selection, out-of-frame nonproductive sequences were analyzed. TCRdb handled the public reads itself, with Q25 trimming in fastp and clone calling in MiXCR, and kept productive beta chains. Rows matching on CDR3 protein sequence are summarized as one entry with the most common DNA and genes. TCRdb, not the authors, supplied the V and J calls. The sample table lists under 800,000 distinct CDR3 sequences, 21% of them with a count of one. Around 4.4% of the sample belongs to the ten largest clones.

About this clonotype itself: The antigen it recognizes is unknown. No per-base quality is available; no much larger clone lies one base away.

This sample was also put to use in a study of T cells expressing NK-cell markers. As noted in the second study: Three sorted T-cell subsets (CD3+CD56+NKG2C+, CD3+CD56+NKG2C- and CD3+CD56-NKG2C+) from about 8 donors had their TCR beta-chain repertoires profiled. Among the eight sequenced donors, seven were HCMV-seropositive and one was HCMV-seronegative. To restrict sorting to alphabetaTCR-expressing T cells, an anti-gammadeltaTCR antibody was added in several experiments. In over 5 donors, the dominant CD3+CD56+NKG2C+ clonotypes were among the top 10 CD8+ clonotypes and accounted for about 1.0-7.5% of CD8+ T cells. Those dominant clonotypes were again the most abundant among CD3+CD56-NKG2C+ cells in a handful of donors, at about 28.3-60.1%. It remained unclear whether the expanded NKG2C-expressing T cell clones were specific for HCMV antigens. Randomly selected healthy volunteers, three men and five women, were used as the eight sequenced donors. HCMV serostatus was determined by detecting HCMV-specific IgG in serum with a commercial ELISA kit. For over five donors, unsorted PBMC were also used to sequence bulk peripheral blood T-cell repertoires. Reads were demultiplexed and grouped by UMI with MIGEC, and clonotypes were assembled and quantified with MiTCR. To exclude erroneous sequences, only TCR cDNA sequences supported by at least two reads were retained. The tcR package was used for downstream repertoire analysis, and clonotypes were matched between fractions using CDR3 nucleotide sequence together with V segment. Antigen specificity was annotated against VDJdb with VDJmatch, allowing one amino acid substitution in CDR3.

This clonotype was obtained from a woman aged 18-29 years in good health. In this chain, TRBV6-5 is recombined with TRBJ2-5, with 7 bases aligning to TRBD2. The source material was PBMCs. The CDR3 region has the sequence CASSYSTFGRRGETQYF. The nucleotide sequence reads as follows: TGTGCCAGCAGTTACTCGACGTTTGGACGGCGGGGGGAGACCCAGTACTTC.